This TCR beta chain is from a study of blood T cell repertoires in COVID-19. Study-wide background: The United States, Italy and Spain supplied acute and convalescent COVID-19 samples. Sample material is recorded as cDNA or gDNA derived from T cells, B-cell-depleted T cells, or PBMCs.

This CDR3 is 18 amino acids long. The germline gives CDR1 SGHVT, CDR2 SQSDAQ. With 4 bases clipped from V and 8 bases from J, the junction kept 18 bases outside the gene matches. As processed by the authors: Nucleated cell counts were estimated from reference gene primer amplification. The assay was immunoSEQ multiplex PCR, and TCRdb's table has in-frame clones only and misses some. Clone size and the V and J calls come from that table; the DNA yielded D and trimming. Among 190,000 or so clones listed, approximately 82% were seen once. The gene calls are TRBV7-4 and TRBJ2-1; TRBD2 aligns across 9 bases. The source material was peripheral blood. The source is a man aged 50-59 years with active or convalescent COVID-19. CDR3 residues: CASSSSPPVMAGGHEQFF. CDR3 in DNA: TGTGCCAGCAGCTCTAGCCCCCCCGTGATGGCGGGGGGGCATGAGCAGTTCTTC.